This T cell receptor beta chain comes out of a study of technical replicates of blood from a few donors. This clone was seen a single time. Sequencing used immunoSEQ multiplex PCR; TCRdb keeps in-frame clones, though not all of them. The sample gives 98,000 or so clones, around 95% of which show up once; about 0.23% is in the top ten. Material for sequencing was T cells isolated from PBMCs. The receptor was derived from a human donor in good health.

This chain's CDR3 is CASSQAGTGTQPQHF. As DNA, the CDR3 is TGCGCCAGCAGCCAAGCCGGGACAGGGACCCAGCCCCAGCATTTT. The chain uses TRBV4-1 and TRBJ1-5; 9 positions agree with TRBD1. V dropped 1 base and J dropped 7; count of bases not matched to a gene: 5. The CDR3 is 15 amino acids. Per the germline V gene, CDR1 is MGHRA and CDR2 is YSYEKL.